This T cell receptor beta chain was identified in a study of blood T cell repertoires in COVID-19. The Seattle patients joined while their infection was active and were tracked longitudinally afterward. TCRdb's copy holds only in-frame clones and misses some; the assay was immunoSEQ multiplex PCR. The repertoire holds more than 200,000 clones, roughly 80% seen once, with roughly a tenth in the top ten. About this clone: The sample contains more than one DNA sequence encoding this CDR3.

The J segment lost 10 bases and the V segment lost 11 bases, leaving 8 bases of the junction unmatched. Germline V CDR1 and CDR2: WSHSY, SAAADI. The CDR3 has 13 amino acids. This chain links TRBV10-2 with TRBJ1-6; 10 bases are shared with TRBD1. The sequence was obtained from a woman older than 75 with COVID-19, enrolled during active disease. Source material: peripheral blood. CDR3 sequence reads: CASAGQGNSPLHF. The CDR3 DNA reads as TGCGCCTCGGCGGGACAGGGGAACTCACCCCTCCACTTT.